This T cell receptor (beta chain) appears in the sequencing data of a study of human T cells and chemical hapten exposure. Study context: Patients were given diphenylcyclopropenone on the scalp weekly across the roughly 25-week study. General study points: Sensitizing to DPC left TCRs with a frequency above 1 in 1000 unaltered.

Time point here: patch test 2, 6 weeks after DPC sensitization. Treatment denoted: therapeutic diphenylcyclopropenone sensitization with weekly scalp DPC. Germline CDR1 reads MDHEN; CDR2 reads SYDVKM. V lost 7 bases, J lost 8 bases, and 14 bases lay in between. The CDR3 is 12 residues long. Each CDR3 protein gets one entry after TCRdb re-called the RACE reads with MiXCR. The sample includes approximately 350,000 distinct CDR3 sequences, around 6% of them seen just once. This clonotype was found a few times. Its antigen is undetermined. V is TRBV28 and J is TRBJ1-2; tentatively, D is TRBD1 (5 bases). The sample was whole blood, taken in connection with sensitization to the hapten diphenylcyclopropenone (DPC). The receptor's source is a woman aged 18 to 35 with alopecia areata. Some clones in this sample may be carry-over from other donors' samples. The CDR3 coding sequence is TGTGCCAGCACCCTATGGGGGGACGGCTACACCTTC. Residues: CASTLWGDGYTF.